The 15 T cell receptor beta chains below come from one sample, sequenced in a study of T cells after yellow fever vaccination (dated by TCRdb to between 2018 and 2021). Library generation was performed with 5' RACE. Sequencing took place on an Illumina NovaSeq 6000. In-frame beta chains were kept once TCRdb had trimmed the public reads at Q25 with fastp and called clones with MiXCR. Rows with one shared CDR3 protein collapse into an entry with the most common genes and DNA. Counted in this sample were a few hundred thousand distinct CDR3 sequences; 3% to 4.5% of them appeared once. The ten largest clonotypes hold around 24% of the sample. According to the study, the label for this sample's treatment or condition signals: live attenuated yellow fever vaccine strain. Sequenced here: PBMCs, sampled 5 days after the yellow fever booster vaccination. These receptors were obtained from a man aged 18 to 29 who received the YFV17D yellow fever vaccine.

There are a few counts of this clonotype. Here the CDR3 reads CASSLGSGAGAEQFF. The CDR3, as DNA: TGTGCCAGCAGCTTAGGAAGCGGGGCTGGAGCTGAGCAGTTCTTC. J is TRBJ2-1 and V is TRBV11-3, with 7 bases lining up with TRBD2. The V gene end was trimmed by 1 base and the J gene end by 9 bases; junction bases not matched to a gene: 9. Germline lookup yields CDR1 SGHNT and CDR2 YENEEA. CDR3 length equals 15 residues.

In its sample, this clonotype was seen a few times. The chain links TRBV7-2 to TRBJ1-4; 8 bases line up with TRBD1. J was trimmed by 2 bases and V by 3 bases; bases with no gene match: 5. The CDR3 has 16 amino acids. Germline values: CDR1 SGHTA, CDR2 FQGNSA. This chain's CDR3 is CASSLQGAGTNEKLFF. As DNA, the CDR3 is TGTGCCAGCAGCTTGCAGGGGGCTGGCACTAATGAAAAACTGTTTTTT.

The rearrangement joins TRBV7-9 to TRBJ2-7; 7 bases agree with TRBD2. The germline CDR1 and CDR2 sequences are SEHNR and FQNEAQ (reference sequence). This CDR3 is built from 15 residues. V was pared by 6 bases and J by 4 bases, with 12 bases of the junction left unmatched. The CDR3 DNA reads as TGTGCCAGCAGTCTCCCAAGCGGGGAAACGTACGAGCAGTACTTC. Translated, it gives CASSLPSGETYEQYF.

This clonotype occurred many times. This chain uses TRBV12-3 or TRBV12-4 with TRBJ1-2; D unresolved. The CDR3 is 13 amino acids. V dropped 4 bases and J dropped 2 bases, with 8 bases sitting between them. CDR3 loop: CASSSNGNYGYTF. The CDR3 bases are TGTGCCAGCAGTTCGAACGGGAACTATGGCTACACCTTC.

The V call is TRBV27, the J call TRBJ2-7; D call uncertain. V lost 2 bases to trimming and J lost 5 bases, with 13 bases between them. The CDR3 loop spans 14 amino acids. CDR1 is MNHEY and CDR2 is SMNVEV in the germline V gene (reference sequence). CDR3 in amino acids: CASSLRAIVDEQYF. CDR3 sequence (DNA): TGTGCCAGCAGTTTACGGGCCATTGTGGACGAGCAGTACTTC.

The chain recombines TRBV5-1 with TRBJ2-5, with D perhaps TRBD2 (5 bases). Germline V gives CDR1 SGHRS, CDR2 YFSETQ. V lost 3 bases and J 1 base, leaving 13 bases between the germline ends. The CDR3 extends over 15 amino acids. The CDR3 sequence: CASSSYYRGQETQYF. DNA of the CDR3: TGCGCCAGCAGCTCCTACTACCGGGGCCAAGAGACCCAGTACTTC.

Comment on this clonotype: Relative to the germline gene, one junction end is altered; a read error may explain this. The chain has TRBV11-2 and TRBJ1-1; D is perhaps TRBD1 (6 bases). The CDR3 has 16 amino acids. CDR1 is SGHAT, CDR2 FQNNGV, per germline. The CDR3 DNA reads as TGTGCCAGCACCTTTGGGGAGGGGGTAATAGACACTGCAGCTTTCTTT. Its translation: CASTFGEGVIDTAAFF.

The genes are TRBV29-1 and TRBJ1-1; TRBD1 is a possible D gene (5 bases). Germline CDR1 is SQVTM and CDR2 is ANQGSEA. CDR3 length equals 12 residues. Trimming took off 2 bases at V and 6 bases at J, with 10 bases between the two ends. CDR3 loop: CSVETGGAEAFF. CDR3 bases: TGCAGCGTTGAAACGGGGGGGGCTGAAGCTTTCTTT.

This rearrangement joins TRBV7-8 to TRBJ2-4, with D tentatively TRBD2 (6 bases). Looked up from germline, CDR1 is SGHVS and CDR2 is FQNEAQ. The CDR3 sequence is 16 residues long. V was pared by 3 bases and J by 2 bases, with 14 bases between. Here the CDR3 DNA reads TGTGCCAGCAGCTTTGGGGCGGGGAAAACCAAAAACATTCAGTACTTC. It encodes CASSFGAGKTKNIQYF.

In its sample, this clonotype was seen a few times. The gene calls are TRBV5-1 and TRBJ2-1, with 9 bases identical to TRBD1. V was clipped by 4 bases and J by 6 bases; unmatched bases: 11. Germline assignment: CDR1 SGHRS and CDR2 YFSETQ. CDR3 size: 16 residues. The CDR3 coding sequence is TGCGCCAGCAGCCCACAGCCGGGACAGGGAGGCAATGAGCAGTTCTTC. It specifies CASSPQPGQGGNEQFF.

This clonotype was found a few times. The chain uses TRBV12-3 or TRBV12-4 and TRBJ2-7; TRBD2 is a possible D gene (6 bases). The CDR3 covers 13 residues. Deletions cut 6 bases from V and 1 base from J, with 10 bases between. The DNA for the CDR3 is TGTGCCAGCAGCGGGACTGGTTCCTACGAGCAGTACTTC. Residues: CASSGTGSYEQYF.

This clonotype has ten or more counts. This chain uses TRBV5-6 with TRBJ2-6; 7 bases are shared with TRBD2. The trim removed 4 bases at V and 4 bases at J, leaving 5 bases unmatched. Germline values: CDR1 SGHDT, CDR2 YYEEEE. The CDR3 totals 15 residues. This chain's CDR3 is CASSPGLSGANVLTF. The CDR3 coding sequence is TGTGCCAGCAGCCCGGGACTATCCGGGGCCAACGTCCTGACTTTC.

This clonotype was recorded many times. The gene calls are TRBV7-2 and TRBJ1-1; TRBD1 matches at 7 bases. In germline, CDR1 is SGHTA, CDR2 FQGNSA. The trim removed 7 bases at V and 3 bases at J, leaving 8 bases unmatched. CDR3 length: 14 amino acids. CDR3 DNA sequence: TGTGCCAGCAACAGGGGCCCCGGGGACACTGAAGCTTTCTTT. It is translated as CASNRGPGDTEAFF.

The chain joins TRBV30 to TRBJ1-2, with 7 bases fitting TRBD1. The length of the CDR3 is 15 residues. In germline, CDR1 is GTSNPN, CDR2 SVGIG (reference sequence). With 2 bases clipped from V and 2 bases from J, the junction kept 8 bases outside the gene matches. CDR3 bases: TGTGCCTGGAGTCGGGGACAGAAGGGGAACTATGGCTACACCTTC. It encodes CAWSRGQKGNYGYTF.

This clonotype was seen at least ten times. The chain carries TRBV10-3 and TRBJ2-1; 12 nucleotides agree with TRBD2. This CDR3 has 16 amino acids. The V gene's germline CDR1 is ENHRY and CDR2 SYGVKD. V dropped 2 bases and J dropped 7; count of bases not matched to a gene: 6. The chain's CDR3 is CAISEAGLAGRNEQFF. CDR3 nucleotide sequence: TGTGCCATCAGTGAGGCCGGACTAGCGGGGAGGAATGAGCAGTTCTTC.